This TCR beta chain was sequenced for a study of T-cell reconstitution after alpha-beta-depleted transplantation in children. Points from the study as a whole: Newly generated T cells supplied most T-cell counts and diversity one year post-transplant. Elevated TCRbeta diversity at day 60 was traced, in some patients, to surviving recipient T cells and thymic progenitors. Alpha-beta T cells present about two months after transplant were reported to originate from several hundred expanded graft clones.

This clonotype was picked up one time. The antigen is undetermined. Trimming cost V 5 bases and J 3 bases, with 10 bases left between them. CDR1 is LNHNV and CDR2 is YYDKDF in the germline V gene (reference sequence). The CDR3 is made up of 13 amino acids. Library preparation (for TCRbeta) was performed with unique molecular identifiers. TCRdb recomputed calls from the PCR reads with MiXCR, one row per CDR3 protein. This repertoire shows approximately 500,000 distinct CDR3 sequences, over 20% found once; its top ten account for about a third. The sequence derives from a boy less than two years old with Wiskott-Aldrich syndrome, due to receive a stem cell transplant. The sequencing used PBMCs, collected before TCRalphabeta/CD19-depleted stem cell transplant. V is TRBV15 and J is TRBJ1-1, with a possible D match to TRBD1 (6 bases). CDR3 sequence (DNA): TGTGCCACCAGCCTGGGGGGCTACACTGAAGCTTTCTTT. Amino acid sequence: CATSLGGYTEAFF.